This T cell receptor (beta chain) originates from a study of cytomegalovirus exposure and HLA in healthy donors. Study findings and constraints: Investigators reported around 150 TCR beta chains as tied to cytomegalovirus. Usually a TCR sequence was rare, but some public TCRs were found in many donors. The records held CMV serostatus as the only immune exposure information.

In the PCR, 60 Vbeta and 13 Jbeta primers were used. TCRdb's copy holds only in-frame clones and misses some; the assay was immunoSEQ multiplex PCR. This sample has 150,000 to 200,000 clones, with around 74% found just once. This clone was counted only a few times. The antigen remains unidentified. From germline, CDR1 is SGHDT and CDR2 YYEEEE. The CDR3 totals 15 residues. J lost 5 bases, V lost 3 bases, and 5 bases had no gene match. Healthy donors of bone marrow made up the group. The genes are TRBV5-6 and TRBJ1-5, with TRBD1 identical over 10 bases. Sequences were obtained from PBMCs. The TCR originated in a woman aged 30 to 39 in good health and CMV-seronegative. The DNA for the CDR3 is TGTGCCAGCAGCTCGGACAGGGGGGTACATCAGCCCCAGCATTTT. Its protein is CASSSDRGVHQPQHF.